This T cell receptor beta chain is drawn from a study of blood T cells in healthy people across ages. V lost 6 bases and J 2 bases, leaving 14 bases between the germline ends. CDR1 is SGHRS, CDR2 YFSETQ, per germline. The CDR3 spans 14 residues. A sample-barcoded 5' primer and a J-beta primer mix were used in a second PCR of roughly 7 to 11 cycles. Via MiXCR, TCRdb re-called the 5' RACE reads, giving one row per CDR3 protein. Among about 1.4 million distinct CDR3 sequences, 55% to 75% were seen once, and the ten largest hold over 6.5%. This clonotype was found a few times. Its matching antigen is unknown. Study results and caveats: Donors of long life had a larger count of naive CD4+ cells and greater diversity than aged donors. The unsorted PBMCs prevented any conclusive comparison of naive versus antigen-experienced cells.

This sequence originates from a man younger than 35 in good health. Sample: blood. The chain joins TRBV5-1 to TRBJ2-5; D perhaps matches TRBD1 (6 bases). DNA for the CDR3: TGCGCCAGCAACGCCCCCGGGACACAAGAGACCCAGTACTTC. Its protein is CASNAPGTQETQYF. The whole variable domain, filled in from reference TRBV5-1 and TRBJ2-5, reads KAGVTQTPRYLIKTRGQQVTLSCSPISGHRSVSWYQQTPGQGLQFLFEYFSETQRNKGNFPGRFSGRQFSNSRSEMNVSTLELGDSALYLCASNAPGTQETQYFGPGTRLLVL.